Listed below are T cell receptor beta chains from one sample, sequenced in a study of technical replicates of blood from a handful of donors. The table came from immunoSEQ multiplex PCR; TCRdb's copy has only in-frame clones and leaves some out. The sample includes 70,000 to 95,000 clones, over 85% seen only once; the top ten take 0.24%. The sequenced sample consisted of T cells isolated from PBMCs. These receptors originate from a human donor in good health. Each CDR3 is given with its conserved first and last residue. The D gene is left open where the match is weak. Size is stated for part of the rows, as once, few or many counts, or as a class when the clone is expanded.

TGTGCCAGCAGCTTAGACAGGGGGTACGAAACTAATGAAAAACTGTTTTTT CASSLDRGYETNEKLFF TRBD1 TRBJ1-4 TRBV13 NA
TGTGCCAGCAGCTTTGACCGACTAGCGGGACGACAAGAGACCCAGTACTTC CASSFDRLAGRQETQYF TRBD2 TRBJ2-5 TRBV7-2 NA
TGTGCCAGCAGTTTCGGGACAGGGGATGGCTACACCTTC CASSFGTGDGYTF TRBD1 TRBJ1-2 TRBV28 NA
TGTGCCAGCAGTTTAAATCTAGCGGGAGGGCCTCAAGCTAATACGCAGTATTTT CASSLNLAGGPQANTQYF TRBD2 TRBJ2-3 TRBV27 NA
TGTGCCAGCAGCCTTGGGACTAGCGGTTGGCGGGAGCAGTTCTTC CASSLGTSGWREQFF TRBD2 TRBJ2-1 TRBV4-2 NA
TGTGCCAGTACCCCATCAGGGGGCGTGATGGATACGCAGTATTTT CASTPSGGVMDTQYF TRBD1 TRBJ2-3 TRBV19 NA
TGCGCCAGCAGCCCCGGACAGAGCACAGATACGCAGTATTTT CASSPGQSTDTQYF NA TRBJ2-3 TRBV5-1 NA
TGTGCCAGCAGTTTATTTATTGGGGCTGGGTCCCTAAGTAGAAACAATGAGCAGTTCTTC CASSLFIGAGSLSRNNEQFF NA TRBJ2-1 TRBV27 NA
TGCGCCAGCACACAATCCGGGACAAATGAGCAGTTCTTC CASTQSGTNEQFF NA TRBJ2-1 TRBV10-2 NA
TGTGCCAGCAGTACGGGACAGGGTACCTACGAGCAGTACTTC CASSTGQGTYEQYF TRBD1 TRBJ2-7 TRBV28 NA
TGTGCCAGCAGCTCAGGGGAAGAGACCCAGTACTTC CASSSGEETQYF NA TRBJ2-5 TRBV7-6 NA
TGTGCCAGCAGTTTAGGACAGGGGGCGCGACTAGCGGGTCGGCTACCCTACAATGAGCAGTTCTTC CASSLGQGARLAGRLPYNEQFF NA TRBJ2-1 TRBV27 NA
TGTGCCAGCAGGAAAATAGGGGGGGCGGTTTCACCCCTCCACTTT CASRKIGGAVSPLHF NA TRBJ1-6 TRBV27 NA
TGTGCCAGCAGCTGGAGGAGGGCCGGGGAGACCCAGTACTTC CASSWRRAGETQYF NA TRBJ2-5 TRBV7-6 once
TGTGCCAGCAGCTTAGGGGGTGCGGGCAATCAGCCCCAGCATTTT CASSLGGAGNQPQHF NA TRBJ1-5 TRBV5-6 NA
TGTGCCAGTAGTATCCAGGGACTAGCGGGGTACGAGCAGTACTTC CASSIQGLAGYEQYF TRBD2 TRBJ2-7 TRBV19 NA
TGCGCCAGCAGCTTGGGGGGGGAAGAGACCCAGTACTTC CASSLGGEETQYF NA TRBJ2-5 TRBV5-1 NA
TGCGCCAGCAGCCCCCTTGAGTTGACAGGTCGTGGCTACACCTTC CASSPLELTGRGYTF NA TRBJ1-2 TRBV5-1 NA
TGTGCCACCAGCATAAGCCGGGACACCAATCAGCCCCAGCATTTT CATSISRDTNQPQHF NA TRBJ1-5 TRBV15 NA
TGTGCCAGCAGTTTAGACATCTACGAGCAGTACTTC CASSLDIYEQYF NA TRBJ2-7 TRBV2 few
TGTGCCAGCAGCTTAGGAGGTCACGAGCAGTACTTC CASSLGGHEQYF NA TRBJ2-7 TRBV7-2 NA
TGTGCCAGCAGCTCACCCTTAGCGGGAGGGCTTAGCACCGGGGAGCTGTTTTTT CASSSPLAGGLSTGELFF TRBD2 TRBJ2-2 TRBV13 NA
TGTGCCAGTAGTAGCCTGGGACAGCTTAATGAAAAACTGTTTTTT CASSSLGQLNEKLFF TRBD1 TRBJ1-4 TRBV19 once
TGTGCCAGCTCTCTCGGGGGGAACAGGGAGCTGTTTTTT CASSLGGNRELFF TRBD2 TRBJ2-2 TRBV6-5 NA
TGTGCCAGCAGCTACTGGACAGGGGGCATCACCGGGGAGCTGTTTTTT CASSYWTGGITGELFF TRBD1 TRBJ2-2 TRBV5-5 NA